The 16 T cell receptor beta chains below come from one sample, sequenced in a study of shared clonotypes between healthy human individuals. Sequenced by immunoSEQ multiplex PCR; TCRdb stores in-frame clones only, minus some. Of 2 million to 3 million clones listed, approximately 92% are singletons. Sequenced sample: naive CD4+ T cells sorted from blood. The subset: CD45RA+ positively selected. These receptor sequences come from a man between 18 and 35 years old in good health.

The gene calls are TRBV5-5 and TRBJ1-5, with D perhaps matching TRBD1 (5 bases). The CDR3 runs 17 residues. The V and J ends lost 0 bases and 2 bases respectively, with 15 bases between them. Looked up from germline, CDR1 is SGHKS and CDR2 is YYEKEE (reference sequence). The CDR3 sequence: CASSLGIGAPGNQPQHF. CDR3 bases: TGTGCCAGCAGCTTGGGAATTGGGGCACCCGGCAATCAGCCCCAGCATTTT. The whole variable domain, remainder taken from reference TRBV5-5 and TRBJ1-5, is DAGVTQSPTHLIKTRGQQVTLRCSPISGHKSVSWYQQVLGQGPQFIFQYYEKEERGRGNFPDRFSARQFPNYSSELNVNALLLGDSALYLCASSLGIGAPGNQPQHFGDGTRLSIL.

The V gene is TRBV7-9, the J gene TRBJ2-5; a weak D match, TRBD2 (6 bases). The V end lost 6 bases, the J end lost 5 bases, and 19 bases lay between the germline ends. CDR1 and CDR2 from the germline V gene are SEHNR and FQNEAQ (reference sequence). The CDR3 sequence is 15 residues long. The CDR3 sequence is CASRGRLGRGETQYF. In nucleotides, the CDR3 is TGTGCCAGCAGGGGCAGGCTCGGGAGAGGGGAGACCCAGTACTTC. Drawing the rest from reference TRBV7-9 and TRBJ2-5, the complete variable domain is DTGVSQNPRHKITKRGQNVTFRCDPISEHNRLYWYRQTLGQGPEFLTYFQNEAQLEKSRLLSDRFSAERPKGSFSTLEIQRTEQGDSAMYLCASRGRLGRGETQYFGPGTRLLVL.

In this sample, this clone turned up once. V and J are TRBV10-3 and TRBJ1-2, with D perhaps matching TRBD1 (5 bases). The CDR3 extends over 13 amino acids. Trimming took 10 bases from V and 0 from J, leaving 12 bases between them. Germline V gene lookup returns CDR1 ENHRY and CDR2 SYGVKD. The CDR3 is CATQGPANYGYTF. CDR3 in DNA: TGTGCCACCCAGGGTCCCGCTAACTATGGCTACACCTTC.

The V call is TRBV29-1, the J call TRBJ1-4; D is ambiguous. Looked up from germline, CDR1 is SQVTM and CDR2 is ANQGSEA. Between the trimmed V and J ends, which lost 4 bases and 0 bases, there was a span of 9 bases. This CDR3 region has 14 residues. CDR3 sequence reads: CSVGRGATNEKLFF. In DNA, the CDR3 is TGCAGCGTTGGTCGGGGTGCAACTAATGAAAAACTGTTTTTT.

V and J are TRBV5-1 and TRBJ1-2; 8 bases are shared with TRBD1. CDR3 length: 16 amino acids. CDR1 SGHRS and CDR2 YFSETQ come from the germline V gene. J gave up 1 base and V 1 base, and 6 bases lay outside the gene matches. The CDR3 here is CASSLRTGGINYGYTF. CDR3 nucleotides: TGCGCCAGCAGCTTGAGAACAGGGGGAATTAACTATGGCTACACCTTC.

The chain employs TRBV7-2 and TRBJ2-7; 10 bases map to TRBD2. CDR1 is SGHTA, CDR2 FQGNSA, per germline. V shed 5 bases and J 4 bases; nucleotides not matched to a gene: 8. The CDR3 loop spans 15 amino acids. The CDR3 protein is CASSTTSGNVYEQYF. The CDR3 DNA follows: TGTGCCAGCAGCACCACTAGCGGGAACGTTTACGAGCAGTACTTC.

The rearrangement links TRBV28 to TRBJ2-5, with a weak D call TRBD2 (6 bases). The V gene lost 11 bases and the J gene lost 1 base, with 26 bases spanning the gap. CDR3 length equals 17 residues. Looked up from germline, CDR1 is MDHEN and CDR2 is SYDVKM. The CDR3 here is CAAGGEGILLSQETQYF. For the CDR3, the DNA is TGTGCCGCTGGCGGGGAAGGCATCCTTCTGTCCCAAGAGACCCAGTACTTC.

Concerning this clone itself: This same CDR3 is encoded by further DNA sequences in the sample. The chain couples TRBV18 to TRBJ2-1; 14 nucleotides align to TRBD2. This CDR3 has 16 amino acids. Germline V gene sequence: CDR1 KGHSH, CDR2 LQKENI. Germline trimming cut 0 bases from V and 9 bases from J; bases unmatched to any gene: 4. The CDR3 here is CASSPPGLAGGSEQFF. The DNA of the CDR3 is TGTGCCAGCTCACCACCCGGACTAGCGGGAGGAAGTGAGCAGTTCTTC.

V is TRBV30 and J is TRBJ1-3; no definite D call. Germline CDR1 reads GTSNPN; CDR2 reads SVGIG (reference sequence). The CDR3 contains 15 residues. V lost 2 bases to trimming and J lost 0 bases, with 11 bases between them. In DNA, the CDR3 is TGTGCCTGGAGTCCGGGTCTCACCTCTGGAAACACCATATATTTT. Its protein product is CAWSPGLTSGNTIYF.

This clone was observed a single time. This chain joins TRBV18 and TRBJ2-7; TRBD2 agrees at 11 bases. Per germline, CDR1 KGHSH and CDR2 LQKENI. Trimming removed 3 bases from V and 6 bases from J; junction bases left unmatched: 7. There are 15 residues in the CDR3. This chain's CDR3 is CASSPRLAGRSEQYF. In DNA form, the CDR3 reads TGTGCCAGCTCACCCCGACTAGCGGGACGGTCCGAGCAGTACTTC.

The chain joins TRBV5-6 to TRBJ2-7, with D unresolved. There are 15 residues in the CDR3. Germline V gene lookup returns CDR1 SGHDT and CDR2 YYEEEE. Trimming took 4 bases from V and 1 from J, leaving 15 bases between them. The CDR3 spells CASSLVAATSYEQYF. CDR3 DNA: TGTGCCAGCAGCCTGGTGGCTGCCACTTCCTACGAGCAGTACTTC.

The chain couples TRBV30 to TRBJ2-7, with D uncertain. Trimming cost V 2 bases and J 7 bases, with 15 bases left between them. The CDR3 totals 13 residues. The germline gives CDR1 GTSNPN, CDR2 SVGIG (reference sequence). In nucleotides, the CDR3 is TGTGCCTGGAGTAAGGCTCAATCAGATGAGCAGTACTTC. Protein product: CAWSKAQSDEQYF. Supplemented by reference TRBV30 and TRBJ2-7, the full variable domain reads SQTIHQWPATLVQPVGSPLSLECTVEGTSNPNLYWYRQAAGRGLQLLFYSVGIGQISSEVPQNLSASRPQDRQFILSSKKLLLSDSGFYLCAWSKAQSDEQYFGPGTRLTVT.

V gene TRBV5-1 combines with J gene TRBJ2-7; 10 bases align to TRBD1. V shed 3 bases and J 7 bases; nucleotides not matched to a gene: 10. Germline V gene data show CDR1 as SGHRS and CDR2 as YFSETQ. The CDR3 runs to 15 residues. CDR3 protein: CASSSSGQGTGEQYF. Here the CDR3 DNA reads TGCGCCAGCAGCTCTTCGGGACAGGGGACCGGGGAGCAGTACTTC.

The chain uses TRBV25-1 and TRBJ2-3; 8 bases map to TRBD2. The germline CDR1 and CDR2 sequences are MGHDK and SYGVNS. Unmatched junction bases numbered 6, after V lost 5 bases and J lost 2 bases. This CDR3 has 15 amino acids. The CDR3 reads CASSRIAGSTDTQYF. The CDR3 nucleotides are TGTGCCAGCAGTAGAATAGCGGGGTCCACAGATACGCAGTATTTT.

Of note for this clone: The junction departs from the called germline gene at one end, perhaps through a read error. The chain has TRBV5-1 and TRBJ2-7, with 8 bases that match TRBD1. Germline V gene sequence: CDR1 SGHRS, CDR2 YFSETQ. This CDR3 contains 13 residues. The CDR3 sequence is CASSFGQGVGTDF. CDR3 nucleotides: TGCGCCAGCAGCTTTGGACAGGGAGTTGGCACGGACTTC.

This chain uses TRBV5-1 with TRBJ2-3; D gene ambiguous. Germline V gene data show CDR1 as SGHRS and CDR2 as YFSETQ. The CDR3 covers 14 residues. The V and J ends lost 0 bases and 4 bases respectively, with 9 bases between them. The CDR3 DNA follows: TGCGCCAGCAGCTTGGCCTCAAGACCAGATACGCAGTATTTT. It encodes CASSLASRPDTQYF.